These T cell receptor beta chains were read from a single sample in a study of blood T cell repertoires in COVID-19. The method was immunoSEQ multiplex PCR; TCRdb's version includes in-frame clones alone and lacks a portion of them. The sample has roughly 300,000 clones; 70% to 90% are singletons. Sequencing input: peripheral blood. These receptors were collected from a woman aged 25 to 45 with COVID-19, enrolled during active disease. The CDR3 runs from the conserved cysteine through the conserved F or W. A D gene is named only where the DNA matches it firmly. Clone sizes are given selectively: once, few, many, or a class where the clone is expanded.

j_gene: TRBJ1-5; v_gene: TRBV27; d_gene: TRBD1; abundance: few; CDR3nt: TGTGCCAGCAGCACGACAGGGATGGGCAATCAGCCCCAGCATTTT; CDR3aa: CASSTTGMGNQPQHF
j_gene: TRBJ1-5; v_gene: TRBV6-8; d_gene: -; abundance: -; CDR3nt: TGTGCCAGCAGTTACTCGACCGGGGGAGGAAATCAGCCCCAGCATTTT; CDR3aa: CASSYSTGGGNQPQHF
j_gene: TRBJ1-1; v_gene: TRBV14; d_gene: -; abundance: -; CDR3nt: TGTGCCAGCAGCCAAGAAATGGGCAGAGCGAACACTGAAGCTTTCTTT; CDR3aa: CASSQEMGRANTEAFF
j_gene: TRBJ1-4; v_gene: TRBV6-5; d_gene: -; abundance: -; CDR3nt: TGTGCCAGCAGTTACTTATCAACTAATGAAAAACTGTTTTTT; CDR3aa: CASSYLSTNEKLFF
j_gene: TRBJ2-3; v_gene: TRBV10-1; d_gene: -; abundance: -; CDR3nt: TGCGCCACCGCTAAGGGACAACTACTCACAGATACGCAGTATTTT; CDR3aa: CATAKGQLLTDTQYF
j_gene: TRBJ1-4; v_gene: TRBV15; d_gene: -; abundance: few; CDR3nt: TGTGCCACCAGCACTGGTGGAGGTCCCGAAAAACTGTTTTTT; CDR3aa: CATSTGGGPEKLFF
j_gene: TRBJ2-5; v_gene: TRBV11-2; d_gene: TRBD2; abundance: -; CDR3nt: TGTGCCAGCAGCTGGGACCGGGGGGCCCAGTACTTC; CDR3aa: CASSWDRGAQYF
j_gene: TRBJ1-1; v_gene: TRBV2; d_gene: TRBD1; abundance: -; CDR3nt: TGTGCCAGCAGTCGGACAGGGGGGAACACTGAAGCTTTCTTT; CDR3aa: CASSRTGGNTEAFF
j_gene: TRBJ2-1; v_gene: TRBV4-1; d_gene: TRBD2; abundance: once; CDR3nt: TGCGCCAGCAGCCAAGACACTAGCGGGGACCCCTACAATGAGCAGTTCTTC; CDR3aa: CASSQDTSGDPYNEQFF
j_gene: TRBJ2-7; v_gene: TRBV7-8; d_gene: TRBD1; abundance: few; CDR3nt: TGTGCCAGCAGCTTAGCTGGACAGGGGGGCTCCTACGAGCAGTACTTC; CDR3aa: CASSLAGQGGSYEQYF
j_gene: TRBJ2-1; v_gene: TRBV7-9; d_gene: TRBD2; abundance: -; CDR3nt: TGTGCCAGCAGCTTAAGTCTAGCGGGGGGAAATGAGCAGTTCTTC; CDR3aa: CASSLSLAGGNEQFF
j_gene: TRBJ1-2; v_gene: TRBV5-6; d_gene: -; abundance: -; CDR3nt: TGTGCCAGCACCAAACTGTATAACGGCTACACCTTC; CDR3aa: CASTKLYNGYTF
j_gene: TRBJ2-3; v_gene: TRBV9; d_gene: TRBD2; abundance: -; CDR3nt: TGTGCCAGCAGCGTAGCCGGGACTAGCGTCGGGGATACGCAGTATTTT; CDR3aa: CASSVAGTSVGDTQYF
j_gene: TRBJ2-3; v_gene: TRBV5-4; d_gene: TRBD2; abundance: -; CDR3nt: TGTGCCAGCAGCTTGGGTCCGGCTAGCGGGAGCACAGATACGCAGTATTTT; CDR3aa: CASSLGPASGSTDTQYF
j_gene: TRBJ1-3; v_gene: TRBV24-1; d_gene: TRBD1; abundance: -; CDR3nt: TGTGCCACCAGTGATCCGAGGACAGGGAACGGAAACACCATATATTTT; CDR3aa: CATSDPRTGNGNTIYF
j_gene: TRBJ2-1; v_gene: TRBV28; d_gene: TRBD2; abundance: -; CDR3nt: TGTGCCAGCAGTTTGGGGAGGGGCTACAATGAGCAGTTCTTC; CDR3aa: CASSLGRGYNEQFF
j_gene: TRBJ1-2; v_gene: TRBV20-1; d_gene: -; abundance: -; CDR3nt: TGCAGTGAGGGGCATTATGGCTACACCTTC; CDR3aa: CSEGHYGYTF
j_gene: TRBJ2-3; v_gene: TRBV5-5; d_gene: TRBD2; abundance: -; CDR3nt: TGTGCCAGCACCCAGGGACTAGGTACTACAGATACGCAGTATTTT; CDR3aa: CASTQGLGTTDTQYF
j_gene: TRBJ2-7; v_gene: TRBV7-9; d_gene: TRBD1; abundance: -; CDR3nt: TGTGCCAGCAGCCCGGGACAGGATTACTCCTACGAGCAGTACTTC; CDR3aa: CASSPGQDYSYEQYF
j_gene: TRBJ2-5; v_gene: TRBV5-1; d_gene: -; abundance: -; CDR3nt: TGCGCCAGCAGCCCCTCCGGCAGGGGCTACACAGAGACCCAGTACTTC; CDR3aa: CASSPSGRGYTETQYF
j_gene: TRBJ1-2; v_gene: TRBV3-1/TRBV3-2; d_gene: TRBD1; abundance: -; CDR3nt: TGTGCCAGCAGCCAACCCGGGGACAGGTTTGGGGGAGGCTACACCTTC; CDR3aa: CASSQPGDRFGGGYTF
j_gene: TRBJ2-7; v_gene: TRBV11-2; d_gene: TRBD1; abundance: -; CDR3nt: TGTGCCAGCAGTCCGGGACAGGGCTACGAGCAGTACTTC; CDR3aa: CASSPGQGYEQYF
j_gene: TRBJ1-6; v_gene: TRBV19; d_gene: TRBD1; abundance: -; CDR3nt: TGTGCCAGTAGTCCGCCACAGGGGATCAATTCACCCCTCCACTTT; CDR3aa: CASSPPQGINSPLHF
j_gene: TRBJ1-4; v_gene: TRBV12-3/TRBV12-4; d_gene: TRBD1; abundance: -; CDR3nt: TGTGCCAGCAGCGACAGGGGGCTTGAAAAACTGTTTTTT; CDR3aa: CASSDRGLEKLFF
j_gene: TRBJ1-2; v_gene: TRBV4-1; d_gene: TRBD1; abundance: -; CDR3nt: TGCGCCAGCAGCCAAGCGGCAGGGGGGACTCCGGGCTATGGCTACACCTTC; CDR3aa: CASSQAAGGTPGYGYTF
j_gene: TRBJ2-7; v_gene: TRBV6-5; d_gene: -; abundance: -; CDR3nt: TGTGCCAGCGCCATATCCGGGAGCTACGAGCAGTACTTC; CDR3aa: CASAISGSYEQYF
j_gene: TRBJ2-6; v_gene: TRBV27; d_gene: -; abundance: -; CDR3nt: TGTGCCAGCAGTTTAGAGCCTAACGTCTACTCTGGGGCCAACGTCCTGACTTTC; CDR3aa: CASSLEPNVYSGANVLTF
j_gene: TRBJ1-2; v_gene: TRBV6-1; d_gene: -; abundance: -; CDR3nt: TGTGCCAGCAGTGAAGGGATCAGGGGAGCCTATGGCTACACCTTC; CDR3aa: CASSEGIRGAYGYTF
j_gene: TRBJ2-2; v_gene: TRBV7-9; d_gene: TRBD1; abundance: -; CDR3nt: TGTGCCAGCAGCTTAAGGGGGCTGGATACCGGGGAGCTGTTTTTT; CDR3aa: CASSLRGLDTGELFF
j_gene: TRBJ1-3; v_gene: TRBV3-1/TRBV3-2; d_gene: -; abundance: few; CDR3nt: TGTGCCAGCAGCCCCACTTTGGGGGGTGGAAACACCATATATTTT; CDR3aa: CASSPTLGGGNTIYF
j_gene: TRBJ2-1; v_gene: TRBV6-5; d_gene: -; abundance: -; CDR3nt: TGTGCCAGCAGTCCTCCTTTAGTAGCCAATGAGCAGTTCTTC; CDR3aa: CASSPPLVANEQFF
j_gene: TRBJ2-3; v_gene: TRBV30; d_gene: -; abundance: -; CDR3nt: TGTGCCTCTACATGGGGCCGGGGCACAGATACGCAGTATTTT; CDR3aa: CASTWGRGTDTQYF